This TCR beta chain was captured by sequencing in a study of CD8 T cells in Susac syndrome (dated by TCRdb to the late 2010s). Background for the entire study: Repertoire sequencing was used to test whether CD8+ T cell activation and differentiation in Susac syndrome was antigen driven. Clonality of the CD8+ T cell repertoire was compared between roughly twelve healthy donors, roughly 14 Susac syndrome patients and 15 or so multiple sclerosis patients.

The germline V gene provides CDR1 LGHNA and CDR2 YSLEER. Trimmed from V: 3 bases; trimmed from J: 6 bases; junction bases lacking a gene match: 16. From the cysteine through the phenylalanine, the CDR3 covers 19 amino acids. The read is trimmed to its CDR3 DNA, 57 bases read in frame from base 1. RNA was extracted using the RNeasy kit, and roughly 0.5 to 1 ug of the RNA was reverse transcribed with random hexamers. TCR beta CDR3 regions were amplified with the immunoSEQ multiplex PCR assay covering 54 Vbeta and 13 Jbeta segments. Bias from PCR amplification was corrected by using a synthetic template baseline for primer optimization and for computational correction. Regarding the original processing steps: Reads were annotated to V, D and J genes per IMGT and analyzed with immunoSEQ Analyzer, keeping only productive sequences. Clonality was calculated as one minus the Shannon entropy normalized by log2 of the number of productive unique sequences. For each patient and control, public and private clones were evaluated among the 100 most prevalent clones. Clones were defined as Susac-specific if absent from the healthy and MS cohorts, from more than 900 published viral clones and from other ImmuneACCESS disease sequences. TCRdb reprocessing: public reads trimmed at Q25 with fastp, clones called with MiXCR, in-frame beta chains kept. Each record represents a unique CDR3 protein, reported with the most common genes and DNA among its rows. The V and J calls and clone size are TCRdb's, not the authors'. A total of about 300,000 distinct CDR3 sequences appear in this sample, 65% to 90% of them only once. The ten largest clones add up to approximately 0.2% of the sample.

Peripheral blood CD8+ and CD4+ T cells from healthy donors, Susac syndrome patients and multiple sclerosis patients were profiled using high-throughput TCR beta sequencing. Multiple sclerosis controls were treatment-naive patients with stable or active relapsing-remitting disease fulfilling revised McDonald criteria. Bulk CD8+ and CD4+ T cells were purified by magnetic negative isolation, whereas CD8+ TEMRA cells were enriched by FACS. Blood was drawn into EDTA tubes, processed within 24 hours, and PBMCs were isolated by density gradient centrifugation. PBMCs intended for TCR sequencing were frozen in liquid nitrogen and were later thawed in a 37 degrees C water bath. The sorted or isolated CD4+, CD8+ and CD8+ TEMRA cells reached a purity of at least 90%. Beyond this particular receptor, the publication reports: The number of individuals in the TCR sequencing and HLA analysis was acknowledged as relatively small.

A note on this clonotype: Its specific antigen is unknown. Base qualities are missing; no much larger clone stands one base away.

This sequence originates from a human donor with multiple sclerosis. The specimen sequenced was CD8+ T cells from PBMCs. The chain employs TRBV4-3 and TRBJ2-2, with 10 bases in between that match TRBD2. The encoded CDR3 is CASSHPGGAGGPSPGELFF. At the DNA level, the sequence is TGCGCCAGCAGCCACCCAGGAGGAGCGGGAGGGCCTTCCCCCGGGGAGCTGTTTTTT.